The rows below give T cell receptor beta chains drawn from one sample of a study of cytomegalovirus exposure and HLA in healthy donors. Assay used: immunoSEQ multiplex PCR; TCRdb lists only in-frame clones, some missing. The sample lists 160,000 or so clones; roughly 75% were seen once. Sequences were obtained from PBMCs. These receptors all come from a female donor in good health and CMV-seronegative. CDR3s include the opening cysteine and the closing phenylalanine or tryptophan. A D gene is named only where the DNA matches it firmly. Size values are once, few and many counts, or a class for expanded clones, and some rows have none.

J gene,D gene,V gene,clone size,CDR3 protein,CDR3 DNA
TRBJ2-7,NA,TRBV4-3,NA,CASSQDPFTYEQYF,TGCGCCAGCAGCCAAGATCCCTTTACCTACGAGCAGTACTTC
TRBJ2-7,TRBD2,TRBV19,NA,CASSIVASGSYEQYF,TGTGCCAGTAGTATAGTGGCTAGCGGGAGCTACGAGCAGTACTTC
TRBJ1-1,NA,TRBV7-8,NA,CASSLSGNTEAFF,TGTGCCAGCAGCTTATCCGGGAACACTGAAGCTTTCTTT
TRBJ2-7,NA,TRBV7-9,once,CASSSDRQYF,TGTGCCAGCAGCTCGGACAGACAGTACTTC
TRBJ2-7,NA,TRBV21-1,NA,CASSNGGAAYEQYF,TGTGCCAGCAGCAACGGGGGAGCTGCCTACGAGCAGTACTTC
TRBJ1-1,NA,TRBV4-2,NA,CASSQDNPTGGEAFF,TGTGCCAGCAGCCAAGACAATCCTACCGGGGGTGAAGCTTTCTTT
TRBJ1-1,NA,TRBV18,NA,CASSPWVEALTEAFF,TGTGCCAGCTCACCATGGGTCGAGGCGTTAACTGAAGCTTTCTTT
TRBJ1-4,NA,TRBV2,NA,CASSEGGPDEKLFF,TGTGCCAGCAGTGAGGGGGGTCCCGATGAAAAACTGTTTTTT
TRBJ1-6,NA,TRBV30,NA,CAWSVGRGNSPLHF,TGTGCCTGGAGTGTTGGCAGAGGGAATTCACCCCTCCACTTT
TRBJ2-1,TRBD2,TRBV9,NA,CASRGLAGGGEQFF,TGTGCCAGCAGAGGACTAGCGGGAGGGGGTGAGCAGTTCTTC
TRBJ2-2,TRBD2,TRBV7-3,NA,CASSPFGRAETGELFF,TGTGCCAGCAGTCCTTTTGGGAGGGCCGAAACCGGGGAGCTGTTTTTT
TRBJ2-6,TRBD1,TRBV18,few,CASSPETGGSGANVLTF,TGTGCCAGCTCACCAGAGACAGGGGGCTCTGGGGCCAACGTCCTGACTTTC
TRBJ1-6,TRBD1,TRBV27,NA,CASSLSRDRGPLGALHF,TGTGCCAGCAGTTTATCTAGGGACAGGGGGCCCCTCGGAGCCCTCCACTTT
TRBJ2-5,TRBD1,TRBV5-6,few,CASSLLPVWTGIETQYF,TGTGCCAGCAGCTTGCTCCCGGTATGGACAGGGATAGAGACCCAATACTTC
TRBJ2-2,TRBD1,TRBV2,NA,CASSQGARGELFF,TGTGCCAGCAGCCAGGGGGCGCGAGGGGAGCTGTTTTTT
TRBJ1-1,TRBD1,TRBV5-5,NA,CASSLQQGTEAFF,TGTGCCAGCAGCCTCCAACAGGGGACTGAAGCTTTCTTT